A selection of T cell receptor beta chains follows, all from one sample in a study of read filtering for tumor transcriptome and immune sequencing. MiXCR, applied by TCRdb to the reads, yields one record per CDR3 protein. The sample shows about 130,000 distinct CDR3 sequences, 10% to 15% of them seen only once. Sequencing was done on a sample of a population of CD138-negative cells sorted from bone marrow. These TCRs come from a donor over 35 with multiple myeloma. Both conserved end residues are part of each CDR3. Each record gives: CDR3 DNA, CDR3 protein, V gene, D gene, J gene, clone size, CDR3 length. The D gene is left open where the match is weak. The size of a clone is reported for some rows only, either as once, few or many, or as a class for expanded clones.

TGTGCCAGCATGACTAGCGGTTCCAATGAGCAGTTCTTC CASMTSGSNEQFF TRBV9 TRBD2 TRBJ2-1 many 13
TGTGCCTGGAGCGTGGGGACTAGCTCCTACGAGCAGTACTTC CAWSVGTSSYEQYF TRBV30 TRBD2 TRBJ2-7 NA 14
TGTGCCAGCAGCTTAGTTGGGGGTAACACTGAAGCTTTCTTT CASSLVGGNTEAFF TRBV7-9 NA TRBJ1-1 many 14
TGTGCTAGTGGTTTGGTAGCGGCGTCAGATACGCAGTATTTT CASGLVAASDTQYF TRBV12-5 NA TRBJ2-3 few 14
TGCAGCGGACGTCTCATGAACACTGAAGCTTTCTTT CSGRLMNTEAFF TRBV29-1 NA TRBJ1-1 many 12
TGTGCCAGCAGTCCCCCGGGACAGGCCACTGAAGCTTTCTTT CASSPPGQATEAFF TRBV6-5 TRBD1 TRBJ1-1 many 14
TGTGCCAGCAGCTTAGATGCGGACCGCACTGAAGCTTTCTTT CASSLDADRTEAFF TRBV11-2 NA TRBJ1-1 many 14
TGTGCCAGCGCACTAGAAATGGACTCCCCGGGGGGGCAGTACTTC CASALEMDSPGGQYF TRBV18 TRBD2 TRBJ2-7 NA 15
TGTGCCAGCAGCCACGATGTTGGCGGGGAGCTGTTTTTT CASSHDVGGELFF TRBV14 NA TRBJ2-2 many 13
TGCAGTGCTAGTCCGGGAGTTGGCGGTGAGCAGTTCTTC CSASPGVGGEQFF TRBV20-1 NA TRBJ2-1 many 13
TGTGCCAGCAGCACCATATCGGGGGTTAACACAGATACGCAGTATTTT CASSTISGVNTDTQYF TRBV7-2 NA TRBJ2-3 few 16
TGTGCCAGCAGCCGAGACAGCCCTGAAGCTTTCTTT CASSRDSPEAFF TRBV18 NA TRBJ1-1 many 12
TGTGCCAGCAGCTTATTCGGGGGGGGACCCCAAGAGACCCAGTACTTC CASSLFGGGPQETQYF TRBV11-3 TRBD2 TRBJ2-5 NA 16
TGTGCCAGCAGTCCCCGGGACAGGGAATATTCACCCCTCCACTTT CASSPRDREYSPLHF TRBV27 TRBD1 TRBJ1-6 many 15
TGTGCCAGCAGCCAACTCGGGACAGGCTACAATGAGCAGTTCTTC CASSQLGTGYNEQFF TRBV7-9 TRBD1 TRBJ2-1 many 15
TGTGCCAGCACCTCAGGAGGCTCAGATACGCAGTATTTT CASTSGGSDTQYF TRBV5-4 NA TRBJ2-3 NA 13
TGTGCCAGCAGCCCGAGGGATACCAAAAGCATGAACACTGAAGCTTTCTTT CASSPRDTKSMNTEAFF TRBV7-9 NA TRBJ1-1 many 17
TGCGCCAGCAGCATTACAGCGGGACTAGCGGGGTTCAATGAGCAGTTCTTC CASSITAGLAGFNEQFF TRBV5-1 TRBD2 TRBJ2-1 many 17
TGTGCCAGCAGAGGGACGGCGAACACTGAAGCTTTCTTT CASRGTANTEAFF TRBV7-2 NA TRBJ1-1 many 13
TGCAGTGCCAGAGGGGCTAGCGGGGTGACAGATACGCAGTATTTT CSARGASGVTDTQYF TRBV20-1 TRBD2 TRBJ2-3 many 15
TGCAGCGCAGGGCCGGCCCTAAGCTCCTACAATGAGCAGTTCTTC CSAGPALSSYNEQFF TRBV20-1 NA TRBJ2-1 many 15
TGTGCCAGTTCCGTCGTCGGGCTAATACAGCATTTT CASSVVGLIQHF TRBV19 NA TRBJ1-5 many 12
TGTGCTAGCAGCGAGTCTAGGTCGGGACAGCGGTTCTTC CASSESRSGQRFF TRBV7-7 TRBD1 TRBJ2-1 many 13
TGCAGCGCTACAGACGGGGAGCTGTTTTTT CSATDGELFF TRBV29-1 NA TRBJ2-2 many 10
TGTGCCAGCAGCCAGATACTAGCGGGGGACAATGAGCAGTTCTTC CASSQILAGDNEQFF TRBV3-1 TRBD2 TRBJ2-1 many 15
TGTGCCAGCAGCCAAGATACCTACGAGCAGTACTTC CASSQDTYEQYF TRBV3-1 NA TRBJ2-7 many 12
TGCGCCAGCAGCCAAGCCACAGGGCTTGGCTACACCTTC CASSQATGLGYTF TRBV4-1 NA TRBJ1-2 many 13
TGTGCCAGCCCACCCGGGGCCTACAATGAGCAGTTCTTC CASPPGAYNEQFF TRBV18 NA TRBJ2-1 once 13
TGTGCCAGCAGCGTAGTGTGGGGCGGGAGTGAGCAGTTCTTC CASSVVWGGSEQFF TRBV9 TRBD2 TRBJ2-1 many 14
TGCGCCAGCAGCCCGACGGAGAGCACAGATACGCAGTATTTT CASSPTESTDTQYF TRBV5-1 NA TRBJ2-3 many 14
TGTGCCATCAGTGGAATGGACAGCTACGAGCAGTACTTC CAISGMDSYEQYF TRBV10-3 NA TRBJ2-7 many 13
TGCAGTGCTAGAGATTTTAGCGGAAGCTCCTACGAGCAGTACTTC CSARDFSGSSYEQYF TRBV20-1 NA TRBJ2-7 many 15
TGTGCCAGCAGTTTTAGTAGCGTGGAGACCCAGTACTTC CASSFSSVETQYF TRBV28 NA TRBJ2-5 many 13
TGTGCCATCAGTGACCCGGGACAGACCACAGATACGCATTATTTT CAISDPGQTTDTHYF TRBV10-3 TRBD1 TRBJ2-3 few 15
TGTGCCAGCAGTAGAACAGGAAACTACGAGCAGTACTTC CASSRTGNYEQYF TRBV27 NA TRBJ2-7 many 13